This T cell receptor (beta chain) was sequenced during a study of T cell repertoires in cytomegalovirus infection. About the research overall: Both CMV infection and a matching HLA type were indicated by public TCR beta signatures. Study results and caveats: CMV carriers with the relevant HLA were identified by cumulative public TCR beta family frequency. HLA-C-restricted TCR beta clonotypes specific for CMV led the ex vivo response.

Comments on this clonotype: As yet, its antigen is unknown.

Trimming took 2 bases from V and 6 from J, leaving 11 bases between them. The CDR3 has 13 residues. Germline lookup yields CDR1 MNHEY and CDR2 SVGAGI. Using its own MiXCR run on the reads, TCRdb lists one record per CDR3 protein. The sample lists around 440,000 distinct CDR3 sequences, approximately 10% seen once, with roughly 10% in the top ten. The chain links TRBV6-5 to TRBJ2-7; tentative D call: TRBD2 (5 bases). Sequencing was carried out using PBMCs. This clonotype was obtained from a human donor in good health (CMV status not recorded). Some clones in this sample may be carry-over from other donors' samples. CDR3 in DNA: TGTGCCAGCAGTTACGAGGGAGAGGGCGAGCAGTACTTC. It codes for CASSYEGEGEQYF.